The clone carrying this TCR beta chain was seen only once. No antigen is known for it. The data stem from a study of OX40 agonist ivuxolimab in advanced cancers. For the study at large: Ivuxolimab was delivered to patients intravenously every 2 weeks at doses spanning 0.01 to 10 mg/kg.

Trimming cost V 10 bases and J 0 bases, with 16 bases left between them. Per germline, CDR1 ENHRY and CDR2 SYGVKD. The CDR3 totals 15 residues. Assay: immunoSEQ multiplex PCR; the TCRdb copy retains only in-frame clones and omits some. Among tens of thousands of clones, nearly 90% were seen once, and the ten largest hold about 0.3%. The study, taken as a whole, reports: On average, CD8+ T cells showed a greater number of expanded clones than CD4+.

The receptor comes from an adult with an advanced solid tumor such as melanoma, head and neck, liver or kidney cancer. Sequences were derived from CD4+ or CD8+ T cells sorted from blood, sampled in a trial of the OX40 agonist ivuxolimab. The chain has TRBV10-3 and TRBJ2-1, with D possibly TRBD1 on 5 matching bases. DNA of the CDR3: TGTGCCACCATACCTCAGGGCCCCTCCTACAATGAGCAGTTCTTC. It codes for CATIPQGPSYNEQFF.